This entry lists 10 T cell receptor beta chains sequenced from one sample in a study of T-cell memory formation after mild COVID-19. One entry per CDR3 protein results from TCRdb running MiXCR on the 5' RACE reads. Of about 430,000 distinct CDR3 sequences detected, less than 25% appear once; the ten largest clones hold 8.8%. Specimen: PBMCs or a T cell subset sorted from them (not recorded which). These receptors all come from an adult woman who had mild COVID-19 (a few samples of this study predate the infection). Cell type and time point are not known.

This clonotype appeared a few times. V is TRBV11-3 and J is TRBJ2-5; no definite D call. V was cut by 6 bases and J by 5 bases, with 13 bases left in between. Germline CDR1 reads SGHNT; CDR2 reads YENEEA. CDR3 length equals 13 residues. This CDR3 is CASSDGFWETQYF. CDR3 DNA: TGTGCCAGCAGTGACGGGTTCTGGGAGACCCAGTACTTC.

The rearrangement links TRBV20-1 to TRBJ1-6, with D uncertain. Germline CDR1 reads DFQATT; CDR2 reads SNEGSKA (reference sequence). Trimming left V 5 bases short and J 1 base short, with 12 bases between. This CDR3 has 15 amino acids. The CDR3 DNA sequence: TGCAGTGCTTATCCTAAGGGATCCTATAATTCACCCCTCCACTTT. This gives the protein CSAYPKGSYNSPLHF.

In its sample, this clonotype was seen a few times. The rearrangement links TRBV5-1 to TRBJ1-5; weak D call: TRBD1 (6 bases). Germline lookup yields CDR1 SGHRS and CDR2 YFSETQ. The V gene lost 4 bases and the J gene lost 7 bases, with 18 bases spanning the gap. The CDR3 is 15 residues long. The CDR3 here is CASSPGGGAGQPQHF. In DNA form, the CDR3 reads TGCGCCAGCAGCCCCGGGGGGGGCGCAGGGCAGCCCCAGCATTTT.

This sequence joins TRBV7-6 and TRBJ2-1, with D uncertain. The CDR3 is 19 amino acids. Per germline, CDR1 SGHVS and CDR2 FNYEAQ. V shed 2 bases and J shed 2 bases, with 22 bases lying between them. The CDR3 here is CASSLYSQTNVFAYNEQFF. The CDR3, as DNA: TGTGCCAGCAGCTTATATTCCCAAACAAACGTCTTCGCCTACAATGAGCAGTTCTTC.

The chain joins TRBV27 to TRBJ2-1, with D unresolved. The V gene's germline CDR1 is MNHEY and CDR2 SMNVEV (reference sequence). The CDR3 is made up of 15 amino acids. The V gene lost 4 bases and the J gene lost 5 bases, with 15 bases spanning the gap. CDR3 sequence reads: CASSYGGYNHNEQFF. The CDR3 nucleotides are TGTGCCAGCAGTTATGGCGGTTATAACCACAATGAGCAGTTCTTC.

V is TRBV29-1 and J is TRBJ1-1, with D possibly matching TRBD1 (6 bases). Per the germline V gene, CDR1 is SQVTM and CDR2 is ANQGSEA. CDR3 length: 14 residues. CDR3 DNA sequence: TGCAGTTCACTTGAGGGGGGGCATATAACTGAAGCTTTCTTT. As protein: CSSLEGGHITEAFF.

This clonotype came up a few times. The V call is TRBV12-3 or TRBV12-4, the J call TRBJ1-1; possibly TRBD1 for D (6 bases). There are 14 residues in the CDR3. Trimming left V 3 bases short and J 0 bases short, with 8 bases between. The CDR3 reads CASSFGGLNTEAFF. In nucleotides, the CDR3 is TGTGCCAGCAGTTTCGGGGGGCTGAACACTGAAGCTTTCTTT.

This clonotype was counted a few times. The V gene is TRBV7-2, the J gene TRBJ2-7, with D possibly being TRBD2 (6 bases). CDR1 is SGHTA and CDR2 is FQGNSA in the germline V gene. This CDR3 region has 13 residues. V shed 3 bases and J shed 3 bases, with 9 bases lying between them. The CDR3 region is CASSFSGVYEQYF. The CDR3 DNA follows: TGTGCCAGCAGCTTCTCGGGGGTCTACGAGCAGTACTTC.

The V gene is TRBV6-6, the J gene TRBJ2-1; 7 positions match TRBD1. V shed 4 bases, J shed 5 bases, and the junction held 2 bases outside the gene matches. In germline, CDR1 is MNHNY, CDR2 SVGAGI (reference sequence). The CDR3 has 13 amino acids. CDR3 loop: CASSSGTDNEQFF. DNA for the CDR3: TGTGCCAGCAGTTCTGGGACAGACAATGAGCAGTTCTTC.

V usage is TRBV24-1 and J usage is TRBJ2-5; 7 positions agree with TRBD2. Per germline, CDR1 KGHDR and CDR2 SFDVKD. The junction had 12 bases not matched to a gene; V was cut back by 5 bases and J by 1 base. The CDR3 runs to 17 residues. CDR3 amino acids: CATSALRHSGGQETQYF. CDR3 sequence (DNA): TGTGCCACCAGTGCCCTCAGACACTCGGGGGGCCAAGAGACCCAGTACTTC.